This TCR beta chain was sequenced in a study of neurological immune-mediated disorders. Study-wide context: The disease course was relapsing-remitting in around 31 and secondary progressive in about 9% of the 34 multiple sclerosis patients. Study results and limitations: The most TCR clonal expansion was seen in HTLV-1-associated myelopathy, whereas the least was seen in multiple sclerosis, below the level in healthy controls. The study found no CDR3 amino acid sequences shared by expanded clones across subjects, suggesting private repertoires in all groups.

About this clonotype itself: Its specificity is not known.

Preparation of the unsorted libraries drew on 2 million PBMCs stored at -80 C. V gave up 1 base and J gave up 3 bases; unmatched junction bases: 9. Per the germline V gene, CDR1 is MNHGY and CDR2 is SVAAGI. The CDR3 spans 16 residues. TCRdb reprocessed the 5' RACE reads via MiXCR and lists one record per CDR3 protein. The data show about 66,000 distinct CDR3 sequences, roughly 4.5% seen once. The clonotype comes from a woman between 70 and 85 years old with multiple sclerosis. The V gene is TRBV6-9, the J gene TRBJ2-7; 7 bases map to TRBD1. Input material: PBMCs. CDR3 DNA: TGTGCCAGCAGTTATTACCTAGGGGGCCTGAACTACGAGCAGTACTTC. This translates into CASSYYLGGLNYEQYF.